This TCR beta chain stems from a study of identical twins. V lost 3 bases, J lost 1 base, and 10 bases lay in between. This CDR3 has 13 residues. CDR1 and CDR2 from the germline V gene are DFQATT and SNEGSKA (reference sequence). TCRdb independently ran MiXCR on the 5' RACE reads; one entry per CDR3 protein. The repertoire holds 350,000 to 450,000 distinct CDR3 sequences, with about 18% as singletons. The genes are TRBV20-1 and TRBJ2-7; the D is unclear. Sequences were obtained from naive T cells sorted from blood. The sequence was collected from a man aged 45-60 years in good health. The CDR3 region has the DNA TGCAGTGCTAGTCGGGCAGCATCCTACGAGCAGTACTTC. Translated: CSASRAASYEQYF.